This passage covers 17 T cell receptor beta chains from one sample sequenced in a study of CD8 T cells in ankylosing spondylitis. These receptors lack a known antigen. Each CDR3 protein gets one entry after TCRdb re-called the 5' RACE reads with MiXCR. The table includes a few hundred thousand distinct CDR3 sequences, about a fifth detected once. Study observations and caveats: Within ankylosing spondylitis blood, a TCR beta motif made up of seven to nine highly homologous variants appeared to be characteristic.

Sample: blood, either unsorted or a sorted T cell fraction (not recorded which). All receptors come from a male donor with ankylosing spondylitis.

V is TRBV7-3 and J is TRBJ2-1, with 14 bases identical to TRBD2. The V gene's germline CDR1 is SGHTA and CDR2 FQGTGA. The V segment lost 5 bases and the J segment 8 bases; nucleotides outside the gene matches: 8. The CDR3 has 16 amino acids. The CDR3 here is CASSPRLAGGHDEQFF. The DNA of the CDR3 is TGTGCCAGCAGCCCGCGACTAGCGGGAGGGCACGATGAGCAGTTCTTC.

This chain joins TRBV14 and TRBJ1-1; D not certain. From germline, CDR1 is SGHDN and CDR2 FVKESK. The length of the CDR3 is 13 residues. The V and J ends lost 0 bases and 9 bases respectively, with 11 bases between them. The CDR3 sequence is CASSQDYSLQAFF. For the CDR3, the DNA is TGTGCCAGCAGCCAAGACTACTCCCTCCAAGCTTTCTTT.

This clonotype was detected a few times. The V and J genes are TRBV12-3 or TRBV12-4 and TRBJ2-7; TRBD2 matches 9 bases. Unmatched junction bases numbered 8, after V lost 5 bases and J lost 6 bases. CDR3 length equals 14 residues. The CDR3 nucleotides read TGTGCCAGCAGTACGGGACTAGCTTCGGCCGAGCAGTACTTC. Its protein product is CASSTGLASAEQYF.

This clonotype was counted a few times. The chain uses TRBV14 and TRBJ1-2, with D perhaps TRBD1 (5 bases). CDR3 length: 13 amino acids. The V end was cut by 4 bases, the J end by 3 bases, with 9 bases between. The germline CDR1 and CDR2 sequences are SGHDN and FVKESK. The CDR3 nucleotides are TGTGCCAGCAGCCTTCAGGGTTACTATGGCTACACCTTC. Amino acid sequence: CASSLQGYYGYTF.

This clonotype was found a few times. The rearrangement joins TRBV20-1 to TRBJ1-6; tentative D call: TRBD1 (5 bases). Trimming removed 0 bases from V and 7 bases from J, with 10 bases in between. This CDR3 has 14 amino acids. Germline values: CDR1 DFQATT, CDR2 SNEGSKA (reference sequence). The CDR3: CSARESGANSPLHF. The CDR3 DNA follows: TGCAGTGCTAGAGAGTCTGGGGCAAATTCACCCCTCCACTTT.

The rearrangement links TRBV20-1 to TRBJ1-6, with a possible D match to TRBD1 (5 bases). The germline V gene has CDR1 DFQATT and CDR2 SNEGSKA (reference sequence). Trimming removed 0 bases at V and 0 bases at J, with 6 bases between. CDR3 length equals 15 residues. The CDR3 reads CSAREGASYNSPLHF. For the CDR3, the DNA is TGCAGTGCTAGAGAAGGGGCCTCCTATAATTCACCCCTCCACTTT.

This chain uses TRBV6-2 or TRBV6-3 with TRBJ2-7, with D possibly matching TRBD2 (5 bases). The CDR3 loop spans 14 amino acids. V lost 5 bases to trimming and J lost 0 bases, with 11 bases between them. The V gene's germline CDR1 is MNHEY and CDR2 SVGEGT. CDR3 DNA: TGTGCCAGCAGTATCAGCCGGGGCTCCTACGAGCAGTACTTC. Its translation: CASSISRGSYEQYF.

V is TRBV6-1 and J is TRBJ1-3, with unresolved D. Germline V CDR1 and CDR2: MNHNS, SASEGT. The CDR3 runs to 14 residues. Trimming stripped 7 bases from V and 4 bases from J, with 14 bases between. This chain's CDR3 is CASTPPGHGNTIYF. CDR3 nucleotides: TGTGCCAGCACCCCTCCGGGCCACGGAAACACCATATATTTT.

The J gene is TRBJ1-5, the V gene TRBV6-1; D is undetermined. Trimming took 8 bases from V and 1 from J, leaving 6 bases between them. The germline gives CDR1 MNHNS, CDR2 SASEGT. This CDR3 spans 12 amino acids. CDR3 in amino acids: CASGVSNQPQHF. The CDR3, as DNA: TGTGCCAGCGGGGTCAGCAATCAGCCCCAGCATTTT.

This chain connects TRBV3-1 to TRBJ2-5; TRBD2 agrees at 16 bases. After removal of 4 bases from V and 3 bases from J, the junction contained 8 bases not matched to a gene. The germline CDR1 and CDR2 sequences are LGHDT and YNNKEL (reference sequence). This CDR3 spans 18 amino acids. CDR3 nucleotides: TGTGCCAGCAGCCCGAACACCGGGACTAGCGGGAGGGAAGAGACCCAGTACTTC. Residues: CASSPNTGTSGREETQYF.

This clonotype was seen more than once but under ten times. The CDR3, as DNA: TGTGCCAGCAGCCGCGGGACGTTAACTGCCTACAATGAGCAGTTCTTC. It yields the protein CASSRGTLTAYNEQFF. The chain recombines TRBV9 with TRBJ2-1; D may be TRBD2 (6 bases). The V and J ends lost 4 bases and 2 bases respectively, with 16 bases between them. The V gene's germline CDR1 is SGDLS and CDR2 YYNGEE. The CDR3 spans 16 residues.

This clonotype was seen only a few times. The chain couples TRBV12-3 or TRBV12-4 to TRBJ1-5; 10 bases are shared with TRBD1. J gave up 0 bases and V 7 bases, and 9 bases lay outside the gene matches. The CDR3 runs to 17 residues. CDR3 sequence (DNA): TGTGCCAGCATATTAGACAGGGGGCTAGGTAGCAATCAGCCCCAGCATTTT. This gives the protein CASILDRGLGSNQPQHF.

The rearrangement links TRBV12-5 to TRBJ2-7, with unresolved D. This CDR3 is built from 16 residues. V was shortened by 5 bases and J by 3 bases, with 20 bases between the two germline ends. Germline loops: CDR1 LGHNT, CDR2 FRNRAP. The CDR3 region is CASGPGFEPTLYEQYF. CDR3 in DNA: TGTGCTAGTGGTCCCGGATTCGAGCCAACTCTCTACGAGCAGTACTTC.

The chain joins TRBV2 to TRBJ2-3; D unresolved. V lost 8 bases, J lost 4 bases, and 7 bases lay in between. Germline-derived CDR1 and CDR2 are SNHLY and FYNNEI. CDR3 length equals 11 residues. The CDR3 nucleotides read TGTGCCAGCCCGCTTGCAGATACGCAGTATTTT. Protein product: CASPLADTQYF. The variable domain in full, completed from reference TRBV2 and TRBJ2-3, reads EPEVTQTPSHQVTQMGQEVILRCVPISNHLYFYWYRQILGQKVEFLVSFYNNEISEKSEIFDDQFSVERPDGSNFTLKIRSTKLEDSAMYFCASPLADTQYFGPGTRLTVL.

The chain employs TRBV10-3 and TRBJ2-7; D unresolved. The ends were cut back, 3 bases at V and 3 bases at J, with 6 bases in the middle. The germline CDR1 and CDR2 sequences are ENHRY and SYGVKD. There are 12 residues in the CDR3. CDR3 DNA: TGTGCCATCAGTGACAGGAACTACGAGCAGTACTTC. This translates into CAISDRNYEQYF.

Only a few counts were recorded for this clonotype. The chain carries TRBV11-2 and TRBJ2-1; 14 bases map to TRBD2. The germline V gene has CDR1 SGHAT and CDR2 FQNNGV. The CDR3 consists of 18 residues. Unmatched junction bases numbered 14, after V lost 4 bases and J lost 9 bases. CDR3 loop: CASSWSFGLAGGVLEQFF. The CDR3 coding sequence is TGTGCCAGCAGCTGGAGTTTCGGACTAGCGGGAGGAGTTCTTGAGCAGTTCTTC.

This clonotype was recorded at least ten times. The chain couples TRBV27 to TRBJ2-1; 14 bases agree with TRBD2. After removal of 0 bases from V and 8 bases from J, the junction contained 3 bases not matched to a gene. Per germline, CDR1 MNHEY and CDR2 SMNVEV (reference sequence). The CDR3 has 16 residues. The CDR3 protein is CASSLSRLAGGYEQFF. The CDR3 DNA follows: TGTGCCAGCAGTTTATCAAGACTAGCGGGAGGGTATGAGCAGTTCTTC.